These T cell receptor beta chains were read from a single sample in a study of blood T cell repertoires in COVID-19. Libraries were prepared by immunoSEQ multiplex PCR; TCRdb keeps only in-frame clonotypes and omits some of them. The repertoire holds 250,000 to 300,000 clones, with 88% as singletons. The sequencing sample was made of peripheral blood. All receptors come from a woman aged 25 to 45 with COVID-19, enrolled during active disease. The CDR3 runs from the conserved cysteine through the conserved F or W. The D gene is left open where the match is weak. Clone size, where shown, is once, few, many, or a class for clones that have expanded.

J | size | V | D | DNA | CDR3
TRBJ2-5 | . | TRBV9 | TRBD2 | TGTGCCAGCAGCGTAGTAGGCGGGAGTGGGGAGACCCAGTACTTC | CASSVVGGSGETQYF
TRBJ1-1 | . | TRBV18 | . | TGTGCCAGCTCACTCAATACGGTGAACACTGAAGCTTTCTTT | CASSLNTVNTEAFF
TRBJ2-1 | . | TRBV28 | TRBD2 | TGTGCCAGCAGTTTTAGGCCGGCTAGCCGGGGGGATGAGCAGTTCTTC | CASSFRPASRGDEQFF
TRBJ1-4 | . | TRBV9 | . | TGTGCCAGCAGCGGGAGATCTAATGAAAAACTGTTTTTT | CASSGRSNEKLFF
TRBJ2-3 | . | TRBV27 | TRBD2 | TGTGCCAGCAGTACCACTGGAGCGGGAGGGCCAGATACGCAGTATTTT | CASSTTGAGGPDTQYF
TRBJ2-3 | once | TRBV9 | TRBD2 | TGTGCCAGCAGCGAGGGGACTAGCGGGACCGTAGATACGCAGTATTTT | CASSEGTSGTVDTQYF
TRBJ2-1 | . | TRBV6-5 | TRBD2 | TGTGCGAGCATGACTAGCGGCTCCTACAATGAGCAGTTCTTC | CASMTSGSYNEQFF
TRBJ2-4 | . | TRBV28 | TRBD2 | TGTGCCAGCAGCCCCCCGACCAGCGGGAGATGGAACATTCAGTACTTC | CASSPPTSGRWNIQYF
TRBJ1-1 | . | TRBV5-6 | TRBD1 | TGTGCCAGCAGCTTGGAGACAGGGGGCTGGGGCACTGAAGCTTTCTTT | CASSLETGGWGTEAFF
TRBJ1-2 | . | TRBV28 | . | TGTGCCAGCAGTATGGGGCTCGCTAACTATGGCTACACCTTC | CASSMGLANYGYTF
TRBJ1-3 | . | TRBV4-2 | . | TGTGCCAGCAGCCAACCGAACAGGGCCTCGGCTGGAAACACCATATATTTT | CASSQPNRASAGNTIYF
TRBJ1-1 | . | TRBV24-1 | . | TGTGCCACCAGCAGAGCGGGCGGAACTGAAGCTTTCTTT | CATSRAGGTEAFF
TRBJ1-1 | . | TRBV27 | TRBD1 | TGTGCCAGCAGTTTAGGGACAGGGGTTCAAGCTTTCTTT | CASSLGTGVQAFF
TRBJ1-1 | . | TRBV18 | TRBD1 | TGTGCCAGCTCACCGGGACAGGGGGCGTTGGTGAACACTGAAGCTTTCTTT | CASSPGQGALVNTEAFF
TRBJ2-2 | once | TRBV5-4 | TRBD1 | TGTGCCAGCAGTCCGAGACAGGGGGCGGTCGGGGAGCTGTTTTTT | CASSPRQGAVGELFF
TRBJ2-7 | . | TRBV6-6 | TRBD1 | TGTGCCAGCAGTCCCGGGACAGGGGTCGACGAGCAGTACTTC | CASSPGTGVDEQYF
TRBJ1-2 | . | TRBV2 | . | TGTGCCAGCTCCGAGGAGGGGAACGGCTACACCTTC | CASSEEGNGYTF
TRBJ2-7 | . | TRBV28 | TRBD2 | TGTGCCAGCAGACTAGCGGGAGGAGGGAACCACGAGCAGTACTTC | CASRLAGGGNHEQYF
TRBJ2-7 | . | TRBV4-1 | . | TGCGCCAGCAGCCGGGGTGGCGGGACGGAATCGCGGGAGCAGTACTTC | CASSRGGGTESREQYF
TRBJ2-1 | . | TRBV9 | . | TGTGCCAGCAGCGCCATCGGTAGGAGCAATGAGCAGTTCTTC | CASSAIGRSNEQFF
TRBJ1-2 | . | TRBV3-1/TRBV3-2 | TRBD1 | TGTGCCAGCAGCCCTACTGCCACACAGGGGGCGAGGACGGGCTACACCTTC | CASSPTATQGARTGYTF
TRBJ1-5 | . | TRBV28 | TRBD1 | TGTGCCAGCAGCCCTGAAAAAAAAATTGACAGGGAGCCCCAGCATTTT | CASSPEKKIDREPQHF
TRBJ2-7 | once | TRBV20-1 | . | TGCAGTGGCGAGAAGTACGAGCAGTACTTC | CSGEKYEQYF
TRBJ1-2 | . | TRBV15 | TRBD1 | TGTGCCACCAGCAGAGATCCCACAGGGGGTGGATATGGCTACACCTTC | CATSRDPTGGGYGYTF
TRBJ2-6 | . | TRBV10-2 | TRBD2 | TGCGCCAGCGAGAAGCGGGAGGGGTCTGGGGCCAACGTCCTGACTTTC | CASEKREGSGANVLTF
TRBJ2-3 | . | TRBV7-9 | TRBD2 | TGTGCCAGCAGCTCCCGGACTAGCGGGAGTTTTGATACGCAGTATTTT | CASSSRTSGSFDTQYF
TRBJ1-5 | few | TRBV10-3 | . | TGTGCCATCAGTGAGTCGAGTTCACAGCCCCAGCATTTT | CAISESSSQPQHF
TRBJ2-5 | . | TRBV5-6 | . | TGTGCCAGCAGCCCAAGTGGTGGGAGAGAGACCCAGTACTTC | CASSPSGGRETQYF
TRBJ1-6 | . | TRBV5-1 | . | TGCGCCAGCAGCTTGGACATTTATAATTCACCCCTCCACTTT | CASSLDIYNSPLHF